What follows describes a single T cell receptor (beta chain). This clone was seen a handful of times. No antigen is known for it. No qualities accompany the bases; no much larger clone lies one base away. These data belong to a study of blood T cell repertoires in COVID-19 (dated by TCRdb to 2018 to 2020). In terms of the full investigation: The collaborator samples originated in the United States, Italy and Spain and spanned the acute and convalescent phases of COVID-19. The material from the prospective study consisted of cDNA or gDNA derived from T cells, B-cell-depleted T cells, or PBMCs. Subjects who had been exposed to COVID-19, were actively infected with it, or had recovered from it provided the deeply sampled blood TCRbeta repertoires that made up the dataset. The repertoires were released in a freely available public database meant as a resource for research on the immune response to SARS-CoV-2. Samples came from the ongoing ImmuneRACE study (first 160 participants) plus 1,254 subjects from 6 global collaborators. The sample metadata nearly always contained a de-identified subject ID, COVID-19 status, age in years and sex. HLA class I and class II types, where available, came from metadata supplied by the sample provider rather than from assay-based typing.

Broad study findings and their caveats: Clinical and demographic metadata were provided uncurated, with the amount varying by source and participant.

TCRbeta CDR3 regions were amplified from genomic DNA by means of the immunoSEQ Assay, a bias-controlled multiplex PCR. The published analysis was carried out like this. The number of nucleated cells in each sample was estimated from the amplification of reference gene primers within the assay. To quantify the absolute abundance of each unique TCRbeta CDR3 rearrangement, sequence reads were collapsed and filtered. Productive Simpson clonality was computed per sample as the square root of Simpson's diversity index over productive rearrangements. What TCRdb holds here is the immuneACCESS table cut down to in-frame rearrangements. Part of the clones is not present; checked against another copy, under half of the missing clones reflect an unresolved V gene, and the others are unexplained. The V and J calls and the clone size are those of that table, but D and trimming were determined from the DNA. This sample lists about 200,000 clones; about 85% were detected once. 4.5% to 5% of the sample is in the top ten clones.

The cysteine opens and the phenylalanine closes a CDR3 of 14 amino acids. Of the read, only the CDR3 DNA is kept; its 42 bases are in frame from base 1. V is cut by 0 bases and J by 7 bases, and the space between the germline ends is 10 bases. For CDR1 and CDR2, the germline V gene lists MNHEY and SVGAGI. The collaborating institutions used their own protocols to collect whole blood in K2EDTA tubes. Collaborator samples were shipped for TCRbeta analysis as frozen whole blood, isolated PBMCs, or DNA extracted from either sample type. The chain is made from TRBV6-5 and TRBJ1-5; the D gene is not confidently resolved. The origin of this receptor is a woman aged 80 or over with acute or convalescent COVID-19. Sequencing was done on a sample of peripheral blood. The DNA sequence is given as TGTGCCAGCAGTTACTCGAATTCGGGGCAGCCCCAGCATTTT. This codes for CASSYSNSGQPQHF.